A selection of T cell receptor beta chains follows, all from one sample in a study of blood T cell repertoires in COVID-19. TCRdb keeps only in-frame clones here, not all; method: immunoSEQ multiplex PCR. The profile shows about 220,000 clones, 88% of them singletons. Sequences were obtained from PBMCs or T cells enriched from blood (not recorded which). These receptors came from a woman aged 45-59 years with acute COVID-19. CDR3s include the opening cysteine and the closing phenylalanine or tryptophan. The D gene is left open where the match is weak. Clone size is not always given. Where it is, it says once, few, many or a class for expanded clones.

NA	13	TRBD2	TRBJ2-2	TRBV10-1	CSFRGVDTGELFF	TGCTCGTTTCGGGGGGTGGACACCGGGGAGCTGTTTTTT
once	12	TRBD1	TRBJ1-2	TRBV5-1	CASRQGEYGYTF	TGCGCCAGCAGACAGGGGGAGTATGGCTACACCTTC
NA	12	NA	TRBJ2-7	TRBV13	CASSLTPYEQYF	TGTGCCAGCAGCCTGACACCCTACGAGCAGTACTTC
NA	15	NA	TRBJ2-7	TRBV7-9	CASSHLGVGYHEQYF	TGTGCCAGCAGCCACTTAGGGGTTGGCTACCACGAGCAGTACTTC
NA	15	TRBD2	TRBJ2-7	TRBV18	CASSLLAGATYEQYF	TGTGCCAGCTCACTACTAGCGGGAGCAACCTACGAGCAGTACTTC
NA	14	NA	TRBJ2-5	TRBV28	CASSFHSGLETQYF	TGTGCCAGCAGTTTTCATAGCGGCTTGGAGACCCAGTACTTC
NA	15	NA	TRBJ1-4	TRBV27	CASSLGLSANEKLFF	TGTGCCAGCAGTTTGGGGCTCTCGGCTAATGAAAAACTGTTTTTT
NA	14	NA	TRBJ1-4	TRBV28	CASSSPGGNEKLFF	TGTGCCAGCAGTTCGCCGGGAGGAAATGAAAAACTGTTTTTT
NA	13	TRBD1	TRBJ1-1	TRBV12-3/TRBV12-4	CASSPNRGTEAFF	TGTGCCAGCAGTCCCAACAGGGGCACTGAAGCTTTCTTT
NA	15	TRBD1	TRBJ2-3	TRBV5-1	CASSSGTGKTDTQYF	TGCGCCAGCAGCTCCGGGACAGGGAAAACAGATACGCAGTATTTT
NA	15	TRBD2	TRBJ2-3	TRBV7-3	CASSQGLAGVDTQYF	TGTGCCAGCAGCCAGGGACTAGCGGGAGTGGATACGCAGTATTTT
NA	13	TRBD2	TRBJ2-7	TRBV4-3	CASSHGTSLEQYF	TGCGCCAGCAGCCATGGGACTAGTCTCGAGCAGTACTTC
NA	13	TRBD2	TRBJ2-5	TRBV5-1	CASRLASQETQYF	TGCGCCAGCAGACTAGCGTCGCAAGAGACCCAGTACTTC
once	14	NA	TRBJ2-7	TRBV30	CAWAHDIQGYEQYF	TGTGCCTGGGCTCACGATATTCAGGGGTACGAGCAGTACTTC
NA	14	NA	TRBJ2-3	TRBV3-1/TRBV3-2	CASSHGQSRGQKYF	TGTGCCAGCAGCCACGGACAGAGTAGGGGCCAAAAGTATTTT
NA	15	TRBD1	TRBJ1-5	TRBV7-2	CASSLQGASNQPQHF	TGTGCCAGCAGCTTGCAGGGGGCGTCAAATCAGCCCCAGCATTTT